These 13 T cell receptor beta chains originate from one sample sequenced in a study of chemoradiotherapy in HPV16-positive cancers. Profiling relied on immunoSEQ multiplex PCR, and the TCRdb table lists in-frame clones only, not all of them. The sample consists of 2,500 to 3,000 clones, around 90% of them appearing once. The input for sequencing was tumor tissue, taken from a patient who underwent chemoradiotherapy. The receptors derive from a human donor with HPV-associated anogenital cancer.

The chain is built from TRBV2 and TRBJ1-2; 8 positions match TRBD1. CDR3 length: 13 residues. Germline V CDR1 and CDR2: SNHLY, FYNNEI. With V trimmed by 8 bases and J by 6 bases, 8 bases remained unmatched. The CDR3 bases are TGTGCCAGCTCGCAGACAGGGGCAGATGGCTACACCTTC. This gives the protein CASSQTGADGYTF.

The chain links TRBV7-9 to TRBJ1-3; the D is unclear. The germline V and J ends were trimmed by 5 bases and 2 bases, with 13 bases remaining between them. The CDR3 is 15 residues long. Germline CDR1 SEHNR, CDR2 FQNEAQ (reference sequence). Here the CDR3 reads CASSHSWLAGNTIYF. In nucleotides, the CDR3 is TGTGCCAGCAGCCACTCGTGGTTGGCTGGAAACACCATATATTTT. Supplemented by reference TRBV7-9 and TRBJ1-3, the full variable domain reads DTGVSQNPRHKITKRGQNVTFRCDPISEHNRLYWYRQTLGQGPEFLTYFQNEAQLEKSRLLSDRFSAERPKGSFSTLEIQRTEQGDSAMYLCASSHSWLAGNTIYFGEGSWLTVV.

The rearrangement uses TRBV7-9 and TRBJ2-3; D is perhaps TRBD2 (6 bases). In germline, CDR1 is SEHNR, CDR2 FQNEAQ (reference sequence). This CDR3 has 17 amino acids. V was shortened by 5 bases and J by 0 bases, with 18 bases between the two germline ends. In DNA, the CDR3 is TGTGCCAGCAGCCTACAGATGGCGGGGCCTAGCACAGATACGCAGTATTTT. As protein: CASSLQMAGPSTDTQYF.

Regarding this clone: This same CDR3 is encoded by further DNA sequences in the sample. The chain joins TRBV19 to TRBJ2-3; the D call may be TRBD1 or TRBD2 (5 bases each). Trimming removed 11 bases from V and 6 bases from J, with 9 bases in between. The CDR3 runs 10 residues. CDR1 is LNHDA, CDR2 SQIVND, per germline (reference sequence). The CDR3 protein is CASEGDTQYF. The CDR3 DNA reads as TGTGCCTCTGAGGGGGATACGCAGTATTTT. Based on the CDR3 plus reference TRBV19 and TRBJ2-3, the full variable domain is DGGITQSPKYLFRKEGQNVTLSCEQNLNHDAMYWYRQDPGQGLRLIYYSQIVNDFQKGDIAEGYSVSREKKESFPLTVTSAQKNPTAFYLCASEGDTQYFGPGTRLTVL.

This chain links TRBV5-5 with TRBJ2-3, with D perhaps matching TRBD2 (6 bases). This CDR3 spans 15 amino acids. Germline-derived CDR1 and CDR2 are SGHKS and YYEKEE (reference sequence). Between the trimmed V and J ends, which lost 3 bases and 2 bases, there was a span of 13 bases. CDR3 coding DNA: TGTGCCAGCAGCTACGGAATAGCGGACACAGATACGCAGTATTTT. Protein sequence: CASSYGIADTDTQYF. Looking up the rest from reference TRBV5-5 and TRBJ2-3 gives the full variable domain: DAGVTQSPTHLIKTRGQQVTLRCSPISGHKSVSWYQQVLGQGPQFIFQYYEKEERGRGNFPDRFSARQFPNYSSELNVNALLLGDSALYLCASSYGIADTDTQYFGPGTRLTVL.

The CDR3 sequence is CASGETGIDGNTIYF. The CDR3 coding sequence is TGTGCCAGCGGGGAGACAGGGATCGACGGAAACACCATATATTTT. The chain combines TRBV6-1 with TRBJ1-3; 7 bases agree with TRBD1. The CDR3 sequence is 15 residues long. In germline, CDR1 is MNHNS, CDR2 SASEGT. The V and J ends lost 8 bases and 4 bases, in that order; junction bases with no gene match: 11.

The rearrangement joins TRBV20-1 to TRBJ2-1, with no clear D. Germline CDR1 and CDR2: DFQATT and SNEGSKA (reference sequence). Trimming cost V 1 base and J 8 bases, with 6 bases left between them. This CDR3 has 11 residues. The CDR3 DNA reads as TGCAGTGCTAGAGGCTATGATGAGCAGTTCTTC. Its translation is CSARGYDEQFF.

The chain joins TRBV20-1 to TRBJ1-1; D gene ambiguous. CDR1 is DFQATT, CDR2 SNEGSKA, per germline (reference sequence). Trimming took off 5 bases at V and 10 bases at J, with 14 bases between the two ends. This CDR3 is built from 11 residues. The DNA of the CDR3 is TGCAGTGCTCTAATGGGAGGAGGAGCTTTCTTT. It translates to CSALMGGGAFF.

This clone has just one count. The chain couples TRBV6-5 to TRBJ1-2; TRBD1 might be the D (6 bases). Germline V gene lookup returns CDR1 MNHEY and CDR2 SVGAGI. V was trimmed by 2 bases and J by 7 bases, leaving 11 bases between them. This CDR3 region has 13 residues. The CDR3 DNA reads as TGTGCCAGCAGTTACCGACAGGCGGGTGGCTACACCTTC. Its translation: CASSYRQAGGYTF.

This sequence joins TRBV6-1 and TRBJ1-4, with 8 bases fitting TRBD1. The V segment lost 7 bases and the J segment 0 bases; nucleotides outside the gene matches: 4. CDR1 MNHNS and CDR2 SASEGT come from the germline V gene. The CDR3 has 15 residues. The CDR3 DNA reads TGTGCCAGCATGACGGGACAGGCAACTAATGAAAAACTGTTTTTT. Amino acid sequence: CASMTGQATNEKLFF.

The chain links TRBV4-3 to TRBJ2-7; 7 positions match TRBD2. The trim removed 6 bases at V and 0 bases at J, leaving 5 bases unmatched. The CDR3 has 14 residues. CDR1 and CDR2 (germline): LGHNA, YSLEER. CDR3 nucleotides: TGCGCCAGCAGTCCTAGCGGAACCTCCTACGAGCAGTACTTC. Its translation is CASSPSGTSYEQYF.

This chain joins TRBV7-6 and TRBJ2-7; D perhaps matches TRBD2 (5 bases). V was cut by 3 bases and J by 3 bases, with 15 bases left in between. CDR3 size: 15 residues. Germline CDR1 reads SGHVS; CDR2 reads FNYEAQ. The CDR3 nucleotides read TGTGCCAGCAGCTTCCCCCGGGGTCTCATCTACGAGCAGTACTTC. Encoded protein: CASSFPRGLIYEQYF.

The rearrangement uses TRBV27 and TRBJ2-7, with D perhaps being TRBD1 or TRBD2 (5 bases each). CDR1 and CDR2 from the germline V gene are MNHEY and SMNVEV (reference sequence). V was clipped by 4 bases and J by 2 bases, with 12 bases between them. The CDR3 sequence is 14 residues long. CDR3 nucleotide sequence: TGTGCCAGCAGTTCCCCGGGGCTTCCCTACGAGCAGTACTTC. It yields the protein CASSSPGLPYEQYF.